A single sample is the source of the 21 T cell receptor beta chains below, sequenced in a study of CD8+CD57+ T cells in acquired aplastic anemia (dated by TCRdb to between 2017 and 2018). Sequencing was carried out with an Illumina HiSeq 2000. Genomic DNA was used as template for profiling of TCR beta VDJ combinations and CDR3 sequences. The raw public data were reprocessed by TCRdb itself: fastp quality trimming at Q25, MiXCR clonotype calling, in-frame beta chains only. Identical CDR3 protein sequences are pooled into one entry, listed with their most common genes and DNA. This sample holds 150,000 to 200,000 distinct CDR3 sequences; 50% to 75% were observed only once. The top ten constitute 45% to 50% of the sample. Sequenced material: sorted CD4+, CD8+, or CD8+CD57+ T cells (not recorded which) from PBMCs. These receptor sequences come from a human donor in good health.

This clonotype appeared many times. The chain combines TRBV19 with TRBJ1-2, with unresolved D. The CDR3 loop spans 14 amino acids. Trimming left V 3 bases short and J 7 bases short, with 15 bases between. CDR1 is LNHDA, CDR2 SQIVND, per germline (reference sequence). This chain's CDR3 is CASSIVFRWGGYTF. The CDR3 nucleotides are TGTGCCAGTAGTATTGTGTTCAGATGGGGTGGCTACACCTTC.

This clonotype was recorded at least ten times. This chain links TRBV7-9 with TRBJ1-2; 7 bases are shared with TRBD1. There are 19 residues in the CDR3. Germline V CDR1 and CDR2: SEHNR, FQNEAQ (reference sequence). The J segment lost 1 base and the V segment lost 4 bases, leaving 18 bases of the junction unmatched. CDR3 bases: TGTGCCAGCAGCTGGGCATTACAGGGGCGCACCCCGATTAACTATGGCTACACCTTC. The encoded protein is CASSWALQGRTPINYGYTF.

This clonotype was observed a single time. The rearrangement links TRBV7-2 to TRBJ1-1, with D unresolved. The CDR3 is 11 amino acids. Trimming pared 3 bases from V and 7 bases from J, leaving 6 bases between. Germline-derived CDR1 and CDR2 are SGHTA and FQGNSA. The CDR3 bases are TGTGCCAGCAGCTTTATGGGTGAAGCTTTCTTT. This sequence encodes CASSFMGEAFF.

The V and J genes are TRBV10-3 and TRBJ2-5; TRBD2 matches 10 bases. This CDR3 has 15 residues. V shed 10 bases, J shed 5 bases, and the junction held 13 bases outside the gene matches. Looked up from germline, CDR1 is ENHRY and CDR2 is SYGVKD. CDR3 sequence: CATGTSAPLEETQYF. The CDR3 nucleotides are TGTGCCACCGGGACTAGCGCGCCCTTGGAGGAGACCCAGTACTTC.

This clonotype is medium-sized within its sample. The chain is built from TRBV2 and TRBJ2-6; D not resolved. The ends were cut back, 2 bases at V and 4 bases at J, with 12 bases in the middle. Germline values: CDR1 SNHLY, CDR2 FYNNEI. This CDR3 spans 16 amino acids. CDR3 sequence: CASSERHSSGANVLTF. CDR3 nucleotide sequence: TGTGCCAGCAGTGAACGGCACAGCTCCGGGGCCAACGTCCTGACTTTC.

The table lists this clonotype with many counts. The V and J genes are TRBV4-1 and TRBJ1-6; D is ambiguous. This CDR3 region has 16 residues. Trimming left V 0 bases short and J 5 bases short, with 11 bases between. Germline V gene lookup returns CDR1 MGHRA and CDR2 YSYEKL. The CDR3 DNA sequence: TGCGCCAGCAGCCAAGAGGCAGGCCGCGATAATTCACCCCTCCACTTT. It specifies CASSQEAGRDNSPLHF.

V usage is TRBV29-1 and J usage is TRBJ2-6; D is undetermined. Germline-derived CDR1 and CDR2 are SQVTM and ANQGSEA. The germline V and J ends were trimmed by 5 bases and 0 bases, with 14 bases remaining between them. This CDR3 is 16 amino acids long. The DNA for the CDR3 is TGCAGCGTTCGGCGGCTGCTATCCTCTGGGGCCAACGTCCTGACTTTC. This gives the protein CSVRRLLSSGANVLTF. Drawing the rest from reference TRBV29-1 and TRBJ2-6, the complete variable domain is SAVISQKPSRDICQRGTSLTIQCQVDSQVTMMFWYRQQPGQSLTLIATANQGSEATYESGFVIDKFPISRPNLTFSTLTVSNMSPEDSSIYLCSVRRLLSSGANVLTFGAGSRLTVL.

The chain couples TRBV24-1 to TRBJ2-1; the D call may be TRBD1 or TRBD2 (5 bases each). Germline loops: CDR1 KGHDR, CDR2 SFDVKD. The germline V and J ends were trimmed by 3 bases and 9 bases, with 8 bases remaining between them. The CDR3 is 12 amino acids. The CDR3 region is CATSDTGPEQFF. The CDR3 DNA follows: TGTGCCACCAGTGATACGGGACCTGAGCAGTTCTTC.

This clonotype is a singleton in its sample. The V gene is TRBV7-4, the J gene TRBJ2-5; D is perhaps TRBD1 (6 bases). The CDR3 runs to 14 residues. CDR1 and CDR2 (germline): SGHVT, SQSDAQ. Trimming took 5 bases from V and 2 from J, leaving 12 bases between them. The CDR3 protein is CASSPDRRQETQYF. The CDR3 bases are TGTGCCAGCAGCCCCGACAGGAGACAAGAGACCCAGTACTTC.

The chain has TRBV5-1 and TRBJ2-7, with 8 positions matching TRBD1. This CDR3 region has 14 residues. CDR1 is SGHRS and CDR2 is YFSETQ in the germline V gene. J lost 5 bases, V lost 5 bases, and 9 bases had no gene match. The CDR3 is CASREPGGVNEQYF. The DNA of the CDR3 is TGCGCCAGCAGGGAACCAGGGGGCGTGAACGAGCAGTACTTC.

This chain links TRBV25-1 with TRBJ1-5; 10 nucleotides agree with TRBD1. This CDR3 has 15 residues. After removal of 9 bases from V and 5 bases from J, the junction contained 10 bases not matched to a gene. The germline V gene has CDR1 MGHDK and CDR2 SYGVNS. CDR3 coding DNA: TGTGCCAGTAGTACAATGGGACAGGGGTATCAGCCCCAGCATTTT. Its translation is CASSTMGQGYQPQHF.

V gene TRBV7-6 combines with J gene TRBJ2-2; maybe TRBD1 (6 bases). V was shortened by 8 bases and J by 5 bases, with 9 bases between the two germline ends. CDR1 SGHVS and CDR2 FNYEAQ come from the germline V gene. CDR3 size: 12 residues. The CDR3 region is CASEQGTGELFF. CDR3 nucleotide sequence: TGTGCCAGCGAACAGGGAACCGGGGAGCTGTTTTTT.

CDR3 amino acids: CATSIDSFEKLFF. The CDR3 DNA reads TGTGCCACCAGCATTGACAGTTTCGAAAAACTGTTTTTT. V and J are TRBV15 and TRBJ1-4, with TRBD1 as a possible D gene (5 bases). The CDR3 spans 13 residues. Trimming pared 4 bases from V and 8 bases from J, leaving 11 bases between. Germline lookup yields CDR1 LNHNV and CDR2 YYDKDF (reference sequence). Filled out from reference TRBV15 and TRBJ1-4, the complete variable domain reads DAMVIQNPRYQVTQFGKPVTLSCSQTLNHNVMYWYQQKSSQAPKLLFHYYDKDFNNEADTPDNFQSRRPNTSFCFLDIRSPGLGDTAMYLCATSIDSFEKLFFGSGTQLSVL.

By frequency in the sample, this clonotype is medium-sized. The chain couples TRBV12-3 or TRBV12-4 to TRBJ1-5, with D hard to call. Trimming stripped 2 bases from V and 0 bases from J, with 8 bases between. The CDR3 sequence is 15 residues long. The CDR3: CASSLQGYSNQPQHF. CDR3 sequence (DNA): TGTGCCAGCAGTTTACAAGGGTATAGCAATCAGCCCCAGCATTTT.

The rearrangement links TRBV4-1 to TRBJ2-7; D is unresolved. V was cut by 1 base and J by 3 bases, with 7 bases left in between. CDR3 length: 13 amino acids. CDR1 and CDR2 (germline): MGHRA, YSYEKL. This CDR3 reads CASSQVLFYEQYF. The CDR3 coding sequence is TGCGCCAGCAGCCAAGTCCTCTTCTACGAGCAGTACTTC.

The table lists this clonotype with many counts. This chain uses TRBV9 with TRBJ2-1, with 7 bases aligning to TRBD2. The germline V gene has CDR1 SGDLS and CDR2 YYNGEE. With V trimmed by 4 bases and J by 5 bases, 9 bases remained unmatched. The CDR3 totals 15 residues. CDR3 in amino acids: CASSQQGGEDNEQFF. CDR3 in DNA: TGTGCCAGCAGCCAGCAGGGAGGGGAGGACAATGAGCAGTTCTTC.

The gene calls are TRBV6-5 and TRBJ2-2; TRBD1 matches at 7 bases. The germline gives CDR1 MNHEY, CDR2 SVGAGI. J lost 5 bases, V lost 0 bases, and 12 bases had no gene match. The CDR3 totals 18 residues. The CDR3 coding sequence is TGTGCCAGCAGTTACTCGATTGGGACAGCCAGGGGAACCGGGGAGCTGTTTTTT. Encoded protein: CASSYSIGTARGTGELFF.

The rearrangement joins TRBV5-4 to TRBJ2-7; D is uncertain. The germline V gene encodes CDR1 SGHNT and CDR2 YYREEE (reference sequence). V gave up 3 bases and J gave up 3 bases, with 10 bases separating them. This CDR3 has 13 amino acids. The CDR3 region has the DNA TGTGCCAGCAGCTCCGGATTGAGCTACGAGCAGTACTTC. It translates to CASSSGLSYEQYF. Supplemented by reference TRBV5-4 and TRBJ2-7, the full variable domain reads ETGVTQSPTHLIKTRGQQVTLRCSSQSGHNTVSWYQQALGQGPQFIFQYYREEENGRGNFPPRFSGLQFPNYSSELNVNALELDDSALYLCASSSGLSYEQYFGPGTRLTVT.

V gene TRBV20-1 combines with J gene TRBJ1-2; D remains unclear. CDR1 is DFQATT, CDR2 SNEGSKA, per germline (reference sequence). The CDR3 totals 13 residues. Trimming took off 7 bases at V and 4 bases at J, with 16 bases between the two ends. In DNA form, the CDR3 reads TGCAGTGTTAGCGGGGTGGAGGCCTATGGCTACACCTTC. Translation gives CSVSGVEAYGYTF.

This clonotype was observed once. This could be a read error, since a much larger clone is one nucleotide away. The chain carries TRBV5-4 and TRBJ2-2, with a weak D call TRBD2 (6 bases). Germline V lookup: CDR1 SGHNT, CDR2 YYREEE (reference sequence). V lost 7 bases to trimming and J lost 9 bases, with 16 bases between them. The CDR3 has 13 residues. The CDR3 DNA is TGTGCCAGCTCCTTCCTAGCGACCTGGGAGCTGTTTTTT. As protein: CASSFLATWELFF.

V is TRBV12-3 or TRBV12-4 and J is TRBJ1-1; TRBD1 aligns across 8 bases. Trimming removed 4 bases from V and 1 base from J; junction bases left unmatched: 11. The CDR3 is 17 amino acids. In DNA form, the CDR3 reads TGTGCCAGCAGTTACCGGACAGGGCAGGCAAGGAACACTGAAGCTTTCTTT. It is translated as CASSYRTGQARNTEAFF.